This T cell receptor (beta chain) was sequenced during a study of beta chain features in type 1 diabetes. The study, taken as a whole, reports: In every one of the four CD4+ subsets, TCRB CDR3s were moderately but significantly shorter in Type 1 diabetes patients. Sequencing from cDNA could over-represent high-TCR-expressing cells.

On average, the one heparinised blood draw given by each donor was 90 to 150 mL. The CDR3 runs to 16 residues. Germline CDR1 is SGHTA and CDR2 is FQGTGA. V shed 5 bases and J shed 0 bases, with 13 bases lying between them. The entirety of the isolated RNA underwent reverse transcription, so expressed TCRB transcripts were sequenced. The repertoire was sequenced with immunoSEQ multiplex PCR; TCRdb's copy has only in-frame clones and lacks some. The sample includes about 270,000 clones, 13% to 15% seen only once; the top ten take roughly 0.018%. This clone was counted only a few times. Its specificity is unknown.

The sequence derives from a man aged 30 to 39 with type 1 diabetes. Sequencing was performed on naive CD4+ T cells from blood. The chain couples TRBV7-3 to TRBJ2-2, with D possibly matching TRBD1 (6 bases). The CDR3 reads CASSAQGLANTGELFF. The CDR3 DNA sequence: TGTGCCAGCAGCGCACAGGGATTGGCGAACACCGGGGAGCTGTTTTTT.